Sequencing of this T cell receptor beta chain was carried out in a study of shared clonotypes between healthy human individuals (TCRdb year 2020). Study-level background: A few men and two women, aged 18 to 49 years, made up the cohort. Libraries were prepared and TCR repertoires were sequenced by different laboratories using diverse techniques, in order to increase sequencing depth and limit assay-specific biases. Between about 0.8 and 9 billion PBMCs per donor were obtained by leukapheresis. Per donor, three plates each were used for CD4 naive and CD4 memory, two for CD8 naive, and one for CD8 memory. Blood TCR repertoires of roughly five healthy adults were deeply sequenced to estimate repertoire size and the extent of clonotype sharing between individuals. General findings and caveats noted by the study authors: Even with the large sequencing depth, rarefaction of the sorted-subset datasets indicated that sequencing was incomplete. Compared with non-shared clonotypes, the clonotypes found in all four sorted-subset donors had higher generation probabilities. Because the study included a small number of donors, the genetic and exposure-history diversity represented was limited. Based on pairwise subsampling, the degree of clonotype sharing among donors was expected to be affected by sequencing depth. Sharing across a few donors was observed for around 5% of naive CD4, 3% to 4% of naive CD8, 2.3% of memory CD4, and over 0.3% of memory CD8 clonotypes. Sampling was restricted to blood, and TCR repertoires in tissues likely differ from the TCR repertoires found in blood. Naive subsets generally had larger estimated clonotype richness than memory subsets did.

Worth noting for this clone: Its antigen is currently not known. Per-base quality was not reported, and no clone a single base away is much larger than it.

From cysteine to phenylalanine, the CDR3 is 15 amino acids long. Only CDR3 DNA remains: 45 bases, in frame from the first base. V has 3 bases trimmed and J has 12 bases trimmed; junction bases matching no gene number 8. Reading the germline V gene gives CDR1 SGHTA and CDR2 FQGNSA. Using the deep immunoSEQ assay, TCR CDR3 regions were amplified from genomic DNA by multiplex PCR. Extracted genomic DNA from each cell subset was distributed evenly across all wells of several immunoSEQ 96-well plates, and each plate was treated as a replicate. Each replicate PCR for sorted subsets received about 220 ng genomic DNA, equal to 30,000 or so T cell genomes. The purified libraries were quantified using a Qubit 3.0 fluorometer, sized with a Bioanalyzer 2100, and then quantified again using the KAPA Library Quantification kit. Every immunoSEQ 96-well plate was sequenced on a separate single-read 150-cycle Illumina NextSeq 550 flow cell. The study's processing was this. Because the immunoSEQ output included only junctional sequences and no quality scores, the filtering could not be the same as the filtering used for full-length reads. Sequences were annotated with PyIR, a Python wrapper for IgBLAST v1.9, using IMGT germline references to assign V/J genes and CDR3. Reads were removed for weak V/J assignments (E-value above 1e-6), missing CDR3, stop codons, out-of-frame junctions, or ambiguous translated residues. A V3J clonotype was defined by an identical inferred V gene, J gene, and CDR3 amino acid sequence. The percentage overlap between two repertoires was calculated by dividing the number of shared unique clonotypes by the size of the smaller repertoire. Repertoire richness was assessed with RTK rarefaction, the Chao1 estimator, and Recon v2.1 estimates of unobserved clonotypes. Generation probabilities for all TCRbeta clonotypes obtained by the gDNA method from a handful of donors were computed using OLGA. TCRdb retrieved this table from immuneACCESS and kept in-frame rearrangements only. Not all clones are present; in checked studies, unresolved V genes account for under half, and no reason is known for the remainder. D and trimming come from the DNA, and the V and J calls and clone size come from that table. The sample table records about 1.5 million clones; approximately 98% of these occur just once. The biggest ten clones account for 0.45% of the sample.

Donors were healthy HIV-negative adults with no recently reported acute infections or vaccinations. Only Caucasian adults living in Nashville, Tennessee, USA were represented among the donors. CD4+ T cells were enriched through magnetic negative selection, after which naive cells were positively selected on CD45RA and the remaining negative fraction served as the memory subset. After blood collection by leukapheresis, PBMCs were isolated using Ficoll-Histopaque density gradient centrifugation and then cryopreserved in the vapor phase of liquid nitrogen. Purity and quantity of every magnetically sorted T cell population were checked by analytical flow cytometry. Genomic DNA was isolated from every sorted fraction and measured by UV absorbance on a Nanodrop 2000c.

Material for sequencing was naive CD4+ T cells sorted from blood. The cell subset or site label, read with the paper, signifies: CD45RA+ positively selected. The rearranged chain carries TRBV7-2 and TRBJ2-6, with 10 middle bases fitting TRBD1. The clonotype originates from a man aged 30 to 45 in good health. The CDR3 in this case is CASSFDRGRRLVLTF. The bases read TGTGCCAGCAGCTTCGACAGGGGGCGGCGACTCGTCCTGACTTTC.